A selection of T cell receptor beta chains follows, all from one sample in a study of OX40 agonist ivuxolimab in advanced cancers. Sequencing used immunoSEQ multiplex PCR; TCRdb keeps in-frame clones, though not all of them. Among 72,000 or so clones listed, around 90% were seen once. The sequences come from CD4+ or CD8+ T cells sorted from blood, collected in a trial of the OX40 agonist ivuxolimab. The receptors come from an adult with an advanced solid tumor such as melanoma, head and neck, liver or kidney cancer. Each CDR3 is given with its conserved first and last residue. D genes are given only for firm matches. Size values are once, few and many counts, or a class for expanded clones, and some rows have none.

CDR3: CASSQETSSYNSPLHF
DNA: TGCGCCAGCAGCCAAGAAACGAGCTCCTATAATTCACCCCTCCACTTT
D: NA
J: TRBJ1-6
V: TRBV4-3
size: NA

CDR3: CASSFWTSYNEQFF
DNA: TGTGCCAGCAGCTTCTGGACCTCCTACAATGAGCAGTTCTTC
D: NA
J: TRBJ2-1
V: TRBV7-9
size: NA

CDR3: CASRIGQLNSPLHF
DNA: TGTGCCAGCAGAATTGGACAGCTTAATTCACCCCTCCACTTT
D: NA
J: TRBJ1-6
V: TRBV28
size: NA

CDR3: CASSLAPVHEQFF
DNA: TGTGCCAGCAGCTTAGCCCCCGTCCATGAGCAGTTCTTC
D: NA
J: TRBJ2-1
V: TRBV7-6
size: NA

CDR3: CASSLDRSNTGELFF
DNA: TGTGCCAGCAGCTTGGACAGATCGAACACCGGGGAGCTGTTTTTT
D: NA
J: TRBJ2-2
V: TRBV5-4
size: NA

CDR3: CASTTPGRGGYEQYF
DNA: TGTGCCAGCACCACCCCGGGCAGGGGGGGGTACGAGCAGTACTTC
D: NA
J: TRBJ2-7
V: TRBV28
size: NA

CDR3: CASSPKLAGGTGELFF
DNA: TGTGCCAGCAGTCCTAAACTAGCGGGAGGAACCGGGGAGCTGTTTTTT
D: TRBD2
J: TRBJ2-2
V: TRBV6-6
size: few

CDR3: CASSPNPGLGGSTAQHF
DNA: TGTGCCAGCAGCCCAAACCCGGGGTTAGGGGGCTCGACAGCCCAGCATTTT
D: TRBD1
J: TRBJ1-5
V: TRBV7-2
size: NA

CDR3: CASSQDGWETQYF
DNA: TGTGCCAGCAGTCAGGACGGATGGGAGACCCAGTACTTC
D: NA
J: TRBJ2-5
V: TRBV6-1
size: NA

CDR3: CARSYEQYF
DNA: TGTGCCAGAAGCTACGAGCAGTACTTC
D: NA
J: TRBJ2-7
V: TRBV5-3
size: NA

CDR3: CASLDVRSGYGYTF
DNA: TGTGCCAGCCTAGATGTAAGAAGTGGCTATGGCTACACCTTC
D: NA
J: TRBJ1-2
V: TRBV2
size: NA

CDR3: CASSQGPAPYEQYF
DNA: TGCGCCAGCAGCCAAGGGCCGGCTCCCTACGAGCAGTACTTC
D: NA
J: TRBJ2-7
V: TRBV4-1
size: once

CDR3: CASSVLGQLANYGYTF
DNA: TGTGCCAGCAGCGTTTTAGGACAGTTAGCTAACTATGGCTACACCTTC
D: NA
J: TRBJ1-2
V: TRBV5-4
size: NA

CDR3: CASSPRQGTYEQYF
DNA: TGTGCCAGCAGCCCAAGACAGGGGACCTACGAGCAGTACTTC
D: TRBD1
J: TRBJ2-7
V: TRBV7-8
size: once

CDR3: CASSYGTWVAKNIQYF
DNA: TGTGCCAGCAGCTATGGGACATGGGTAGCCAAAAACATTCAGTACTTC
D: NA
J: TRBJ2-4
V: TRBV28
size: NA

CDR3: CASSPGAGANVLTF
DNA: TGTGCTAGCAGTCCAGGGGCTGGGGCCAACGTCCTGACTTTC
D: NA
J: TRBJ2-6
V: TRBV7-7
size: NA

CDR3: CASSVISAGGKDTQYF
DNA: TGTGCCAGCAGCGTTATATCAGCGGGAGGCAAAGATACGCAGTATTTT
D: TRBD2
J: TRBJ2-3
V: TRBV9
size: NA